The 8 T cell receptor beta chains below come from one sample, sequenced in a study of T cell responses to AZD1222 COVID-19 vaccine. The method was immunoSEQ multiplex PCR; TCRdb's version includes in-frame clones alone and lacks a portion of them. There are 95,000 to 150,000 clones in the sample; roughly 84% occur only once, and about 1.2% lies in the top ten. The sample consisted of peripheral blood, taken on day 0 of AZD1222 vaccination. The receptor source for this set is an adult in good health.

The V call is TRBV2, the J call TRBJ2-7; D remains unclear. CDR1 is SNHLY, CDR2 FYNNEI, per germline. This CDR3 spans 13 amino acids. V was cut by 9 bases and J by 1 base, with 13 bases left in between. This CDR3 is CARSITNSYEQYF. Written as DNA, the CDR3 is TGTGCCAGATCAATTACTAATTCCTACGAGCAGTACTTC.

The gene calls are TRBV2 and TRBJ2-1; 7 bases fit TRBD2. Unmatched junction bases numbered 11, after V lost 10 bases and J lost 8 bases. Germline V gives CDR1 SNHLY, CDR2 FYNNEI. This CDR3 has 13 residues. CDR3 region: CAIYPGLDDEQFF. The CDR3 DNA follows: TGTGCCATCTACCCCGGACTAGATGATGAGCAGTTCTTC.

The chain uses TRBV7-6 and TRBJ2-5; 7 nucleotides line up with TRBD1. The CDR3 runs 17 residues. The germline CDR1 and CDR2 sequences are SGHVS and FNYEAQ. After removal of 4 bases from V and 2 bases from J, the junction contained 13 bases not matched to a gene. DNA of the CDR3: TGTGCCAGCAGCTCGCCTTACAGGGGTGTTGGACAAGAGACCCAGTACTTC. It translates to CASSSPYRGVGQETQYF.

The rearrangement joins TRBV9 to TRBJ2-2, with 9 bases that match TRBD1. This CDR3 is built from 14 residues. Trimming removed 4 bases from V and 6 bases from J; junction bases left unmatched: 4. The V gene's germline CDR1 is SGDLS and CDR2 YYNGEE. The CDR3, as DNA: TGTGCCAGCAGCCTAAGGACAGGGGCCGGGGAGCTGTTTTTT. Translation gives CASSLRTGAGELFF.

The table lists this clone with a count of one. V usage is TRBV20-1 and J usage is TRBJ2-3; no clear D gene. The CDR3 is 11 residues long. V lost 6 bases, J lost 3 bases, and 7 bases lay in between. Germline assignment: CDR1 DFQATT and CDR2 SNEGSKA (reference sequence). CDR3 bases: TGCAGTGCCATAAGGACAGATACGCAGTATTTT. Protein: CSAIRTDTQYF.

The chain combines TRBV30 with TRBJ1-5, with D maybe TRBD1 (6 bases). The ends were cut back, 1 base at V and 6 bases at J, with 19 bases in the middle. This CDR3 region has 16 residues. CDR1 GTSNPN and CDR2 SVGIG come from the germline V gene (reference sequence). CDR3 in DNA: TGTGCCTGGAGTGGACAGTTTGGGGGGGCTGGTCAGCCCCAGCATTTT. Amino acids: CAWSGQFGGAGQPQHF.

The chain is built from TRBV7-9 and TRBJ1-2, with a weak D call TRBD1 (5 bases). CDR3 size: 15 residues. Germline CDR1 reads SEHNR; CDR2 reads FQNEAQ (reference sequence). V was cut by 1 base and J by 5 bases, with 14 bases left in between. This chain's CDR3 is CASSLGLDIKYGYTF. CDR3 coding DNA: TGTGCCAGCAGCTTAGGGCTGGACATAAAGTATGGCTACACCTTC.

This sequence joins TRBV7-9 and TRBJ1-3; D is perhaps TRBD1 (5 bases). CDR1 SEHNR and CDR2 FQNEAQ come from the germline V gene (reference sequence). This CDR3 comprises 15 residues. V lost 5 bases and J lost 4, with 15 bases in between. DNA of the CDR3: TGTGCCAGCAGCGGTGCCGGGACCGTCGGAAACACCATATATTTT. This codes for CASSGAGTVGNTIYF. The full variable domain, rest sourced from reference TRBV7-9 and TRBJ1-3, is DTGVSQNPRHKITKRGQNVTFRCDPISEHNRLYWYRQTLGQGPEFLTYFQNEAQLEKSRLLSDRFSAERPKGSFSTLEIQRTEQGDSAMYLCASSGAGTVGNTIYFGEGSWLTVV.